Detailed here is one TCR beta chain. This clonotype was recorded at least ten times. Its target antigen remains unknown. No base-level quality is on record; no much larger clone is a single base apart. Stable Graves' hyperthyroidism was defined as the absence of progression to ophthalmopathy over 18 months of follow-up. Hyperthyroidism patients were newly diagnosed, had a disease duration of under 2 months, and were aged 18 to 65 years. The study excluded patients with uncontrolled infections, other autoimmune diseases, pregnancy or lactation. Diagnoses were based on clinical symptoms, serum thyroxine and TRAb, thyroid ultrasound and orbital computed tomography. PBMCs were isolated from about 9.1 ml of fresh peripheral blood by Ficoll-Paque density gradient centrifugation. Trizol reagent was used to extract total RNA, and RNA quality was then checked on an Agilent 2100 Bioanalyzer. The data were taken from a study of T cells in Graves' hyperthyroidism and ophthalmopathy (dated by TCRdb to between 2019 and 2020). Notes on the research overall: Peripheral blood was collected at initial diagnosis, before any treatment. Prospective prediction of ophthalmopathy was tested in an independent validation cohort consisting of 18 hyperthyroidism patients and approximately 16 patients who later progressed to ophthalmopathy. A discovery cohort of about 95 patients, 43 with Graves' ophthalmopathy and 57 with stable Graves' hyperthyroidism, was used to find distinguishing TCR V-J signatures. In roughly six Graves' hyperthyroidism patients, the study also compared T-cell repertoires from thyroid tissue with T-cell repertoires from blood. Once sampling was done, hyperthyroidism patients were given methimazole at a starting dose of 30 mg daily, whereas ophthalmopathy patients were given high-dose intravenous methylprednisolone. The approximately 97 discovery patients were randomly divided into training and test sets at a 7:3 ratio. The paper describes TCR Vbeta CDR3 sequencing of around 140 peripheral blood samples, made up of about 40 ophthalmopathy patients, more than 70 hyperthyroidism patients and 17 progressor patients. On the study overall, not on this receptor specifically: Most expanded thyroid clonotypes (frequency above 0.001) were also detected in blood, a finding suggesting that blood repertoires may reflect thyroid immune responses. In validation, the model predicted progression to ophthalmopathy with approximately 71% sensitivity and about 73% specificity, a median of 6.5 months before onset. A model built on a 13 V-J signature distinguished ophthalmopathy from stable hyperthyroidism, reaching 85% to 90% sensitivity and 81.08% specificity in cross-validation and 80%/75% in testing. No statistical method was used to fix the sample size in advance, and group allocation was not hidden from the investigators.

The TCR beta CDR3 regions were amplified from the RNA transcripts. The TCR CDR3 was subjected to a first round of RT-PCR using the HTBI primer set and the Qiagen OneStep RT-PCR kit. Libraries were constructed in a second round of multiplex PCR, after which size selection and purification were performed. Paired-end sequencing of the libraries was performed with 100 bp reads on an Illumina HiSeq2000. As for how the authors treated the data: SOAPnuke was used to process the raw data, removing reads that contained adapters or uncalled bases, had a mean Phred below 15, or lacked an exact match to the constant primer or identifier. High-quality paired reads were merged using COPE v1.2.5, and each unique nucleotide sequence was defined as a clonotype. MiTCR v1.1 was used to align the clonotypes against IMGT TRBV, TRBD and TRBJ reference segments. Analysis was restricted to V-J combinations with a frequency above 0.0001, which covered roughly 99% of repertoires. The TCS score was defined as F50 (clonal expansion) divided by E x V (chaos), with BLOSUM62-based TCRdist calculated between CDR3 peptides within each V-J. Welch's t-statistics and random forest reduced fewer than 600 V-J features to 10 to 15, which were used in a naive Bayes classifier (R e1071). Clones were called with MiXCR by TCRdb after fastp trimmed the public reads at Q25, and only in-frame beta chains were retained. Identical CDR3 proteins give one entry, which carries the most common genes and DNA. Here the V and J calls rest on TCRdb's processing, not on the authors' analysis. This sample holds 300,000 or so distinct CDR3 sequences; 20% to 25% were observed only once. The ten largest clones take up around 50% of the sample.

The CDR3 runs 16 residues from the cysteine to the phenylalanine. The DNA shown is the 48-base CDR3, in frame from base 1. CDR1 and CDR2, looked up from the germline V gene, are SGHNT and YENEEA. Relative to germline, V is 5 bases shorter and J is 0 bases shorter, with 14 bases between their ends. The receptor chain draws on TRBV11-3 and TRBJ2-1; TRBD2 is a possible D gene, resting on 6 matching bases. Material: blood. The sequence was collected from a woman in her fifties or sixties with Graves' hyperthyroidism. The nucleotides are TGTGCCAGCAGCCCCCGACTAGTCCGCTCCTACAATGAGCAGTTCTTC. This gives the protein CASSPRLVRSYNEQFF.